This T cell receptor beta chain derives from a study of T cells in Graves' hyperthyroidism and ophthalmopathy. RNA transcripts served as the template for amplifying TCR beta CDR3 regions. First-round RT-PCR with HTBI primers amplified the TCR CDR3 region. MiXCR, run by TCRdb on the multiplex PCR reads, gives a single entry per CDR3 protein. The sample holds 150,000 or so distinct CDR3 sequences, approximately 24% seen once. The blood sample dates from first hyperthyroidism diagnosis, preceding any ophthalmopathy symptoms. A roughly 9.3 ml volume of fresh peripheral blood provided the PBMCs. There are 15 residues in the CDR3. The germline gives CDR1 DFQATT, CDR2 SNEGSKA (reference sequence). V shed 3 bases, J shed 6 bases, and the junction held 6 bases outside the gene matches. This clonotype appeared many times.

The rearrangement links TRBV20-1 to TRBJ2-1; 12 bases are a match to TRBD2. Sequencing was performed on blood. This TCR derives from a woman in her 50s with Graves' hyperthyroidism that later progressed to Graves' ophthalmopathy. The CDR3 nucleotides are TGCAGTGCTAGCCCTATGACTAGCGGGAGCAATGAGCAGTTCTTC. It is translated as CSASPMTSGSNEQFF.